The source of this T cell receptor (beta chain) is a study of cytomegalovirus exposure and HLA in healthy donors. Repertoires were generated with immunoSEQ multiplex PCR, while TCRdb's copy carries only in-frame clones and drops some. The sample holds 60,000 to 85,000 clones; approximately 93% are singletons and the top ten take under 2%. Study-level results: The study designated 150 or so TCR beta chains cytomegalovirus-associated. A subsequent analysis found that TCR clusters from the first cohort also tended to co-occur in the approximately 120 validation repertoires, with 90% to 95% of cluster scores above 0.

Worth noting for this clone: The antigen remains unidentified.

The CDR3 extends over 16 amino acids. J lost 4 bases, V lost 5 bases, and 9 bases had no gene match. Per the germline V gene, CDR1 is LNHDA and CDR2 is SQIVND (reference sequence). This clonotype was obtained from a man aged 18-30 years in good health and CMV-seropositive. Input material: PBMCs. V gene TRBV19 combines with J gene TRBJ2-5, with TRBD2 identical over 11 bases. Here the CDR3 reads CASSATSGREGETQYF. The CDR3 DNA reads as TGTGCCAGTAGTGCTACTAGCGGGAGAGAAGGAGAGACCCAGTACTTC.